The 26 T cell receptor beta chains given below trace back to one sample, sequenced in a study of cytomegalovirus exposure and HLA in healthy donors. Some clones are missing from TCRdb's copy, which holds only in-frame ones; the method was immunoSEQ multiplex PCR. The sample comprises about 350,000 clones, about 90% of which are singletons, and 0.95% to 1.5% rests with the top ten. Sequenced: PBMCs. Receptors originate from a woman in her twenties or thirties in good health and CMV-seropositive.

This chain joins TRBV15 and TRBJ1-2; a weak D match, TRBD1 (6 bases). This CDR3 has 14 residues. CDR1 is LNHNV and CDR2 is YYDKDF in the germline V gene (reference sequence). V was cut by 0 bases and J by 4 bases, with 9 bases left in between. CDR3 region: CATSRDRGAYGYTF. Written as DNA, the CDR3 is TGTGCCACCAGCAGAGATAGGGGGGCCTATGGCTACACCTTC.

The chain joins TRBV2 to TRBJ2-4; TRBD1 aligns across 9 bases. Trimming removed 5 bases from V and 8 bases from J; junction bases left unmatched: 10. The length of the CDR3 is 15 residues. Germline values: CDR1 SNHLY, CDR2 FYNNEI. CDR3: CASSTPEDRGDIQYF. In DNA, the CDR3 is TGTGCCAGCAGTACCCCTGAGGACAGGGGTGACATTCAGTACTTC.

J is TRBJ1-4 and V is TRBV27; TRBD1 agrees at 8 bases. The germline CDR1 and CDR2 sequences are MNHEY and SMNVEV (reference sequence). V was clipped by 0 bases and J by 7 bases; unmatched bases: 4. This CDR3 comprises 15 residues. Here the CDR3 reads CASSLSPGGGEKLFF. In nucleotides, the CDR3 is TGTGCCAGCAGTTTATCCCCAGGGGGCGGTGAAAAACTGTTTTTT.

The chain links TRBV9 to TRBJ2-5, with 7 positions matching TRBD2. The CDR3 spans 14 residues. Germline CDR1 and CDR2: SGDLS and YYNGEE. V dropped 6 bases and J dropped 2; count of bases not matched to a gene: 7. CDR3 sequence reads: CASTPGGGQETQYF. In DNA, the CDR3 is TGTGCCAGCACCCCTGGGGGGGGACAAGAGACCCAGTACTTC.

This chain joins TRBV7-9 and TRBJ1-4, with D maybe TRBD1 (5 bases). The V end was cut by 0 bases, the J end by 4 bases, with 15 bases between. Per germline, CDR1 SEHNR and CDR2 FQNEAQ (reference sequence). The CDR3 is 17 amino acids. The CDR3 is CASSLAPGRGDNEKLFF. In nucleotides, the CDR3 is TGTGCCAGCAGCTTAGCCCCAGGGCGGGGTGATAATGAAAAACTGTTTTTT.

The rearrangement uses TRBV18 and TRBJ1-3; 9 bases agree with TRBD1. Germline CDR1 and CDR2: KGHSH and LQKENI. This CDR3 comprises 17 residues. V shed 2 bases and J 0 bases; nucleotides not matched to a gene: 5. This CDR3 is CASSPRTGDTSGNTIYF. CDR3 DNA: TGTGCCAGCTCACCAAGGACAGGGGACACCTCTGGAAACACCATATATTTT.

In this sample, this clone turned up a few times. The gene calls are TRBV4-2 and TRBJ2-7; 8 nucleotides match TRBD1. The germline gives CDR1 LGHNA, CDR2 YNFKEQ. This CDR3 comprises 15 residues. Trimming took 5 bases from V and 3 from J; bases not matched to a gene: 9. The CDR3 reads CASSIDRGVRYEQYF. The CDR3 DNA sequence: TGTGCCAGCAGCATCGACAGGGGAGTTCGCTACGAGCAGTACTTC.

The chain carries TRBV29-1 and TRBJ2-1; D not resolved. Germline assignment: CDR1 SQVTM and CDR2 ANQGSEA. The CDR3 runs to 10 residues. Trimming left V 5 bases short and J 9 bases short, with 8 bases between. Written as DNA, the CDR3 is TGCAGCGTTCGTAACATTGAGCAGTTCTTC. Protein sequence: CSVRNIEQFF.

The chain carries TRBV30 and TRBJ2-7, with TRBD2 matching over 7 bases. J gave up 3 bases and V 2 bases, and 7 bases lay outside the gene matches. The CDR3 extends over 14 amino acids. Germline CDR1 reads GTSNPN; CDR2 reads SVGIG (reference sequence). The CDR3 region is CAWSTGGPLYEQYF. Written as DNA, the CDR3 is TGTGCCTGGAGTACGGGAGGCCCGCTCTACGAGCAGTACTTC.

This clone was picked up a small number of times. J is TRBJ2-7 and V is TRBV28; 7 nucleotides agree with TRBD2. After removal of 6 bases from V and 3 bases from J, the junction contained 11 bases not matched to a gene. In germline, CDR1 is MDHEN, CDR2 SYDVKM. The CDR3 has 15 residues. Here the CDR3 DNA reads TGTGCCAGCAGAGAGAGGACTAGTAGTCACTACGAGCAGTACTTC. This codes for CASRERTSSHYEQYF. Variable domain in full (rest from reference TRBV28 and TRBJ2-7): DVKVTQSSRYLVKRTGEKVFLECVQDMDHENMFWYRQDPGLGLRLIYFSYDVKMKEKGDIPEGYSVSREKKERFSLILESASTNQTSMYLCASRERTSSHYEQYFGPGTRLTVT.

The CDR3 region is CASSLSGESNQPQHF. CDR3 nucleotide sequence: TGTGCCAGCAGTTTATCGGGGGAATCCAATCAGCCCCAGCATTTT. The chain combines TRBV27 with TRBJ1-5; possibly TRBD1 for D (5 bases). The V gene's germline CDR1 is MNHEY and CDR2 SMNVEV (reference sequence). The CDR3 covers 15 residues. V shed 0 bases and J shed 3 bases, with 9 bases lying between them.

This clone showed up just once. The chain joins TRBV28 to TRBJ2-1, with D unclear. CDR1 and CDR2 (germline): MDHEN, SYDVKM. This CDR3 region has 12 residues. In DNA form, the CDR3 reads TGTGCTGTAGGATTGGCGCAGGATGAGCAGTTCTTC. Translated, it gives CAVGLAQDEQFF.

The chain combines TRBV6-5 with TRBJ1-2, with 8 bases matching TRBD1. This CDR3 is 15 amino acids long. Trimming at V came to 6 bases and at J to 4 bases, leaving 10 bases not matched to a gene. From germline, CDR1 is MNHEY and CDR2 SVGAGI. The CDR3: CASRPQGARSYGYTF. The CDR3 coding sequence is TGTGCCAGCAGGCCGCAGGGGGCGCGGTCCTATGGCTACACCTTC.

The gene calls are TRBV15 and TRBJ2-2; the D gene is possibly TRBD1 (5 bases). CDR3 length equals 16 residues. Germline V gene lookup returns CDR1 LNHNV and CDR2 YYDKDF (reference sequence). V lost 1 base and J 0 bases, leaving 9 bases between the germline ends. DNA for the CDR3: TGTGCCACCAGCAGAGTCCCCAGGGCGAACACCGGGGAGCTGTTTTTT. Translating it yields CATSRVPRANTGELFF.

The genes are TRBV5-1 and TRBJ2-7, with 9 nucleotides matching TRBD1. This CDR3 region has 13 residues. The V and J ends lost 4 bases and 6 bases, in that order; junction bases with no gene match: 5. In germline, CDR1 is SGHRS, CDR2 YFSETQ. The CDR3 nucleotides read TGCGCCAGCAGCCCTAGGACAGGGGCCGAGCAGTACTTC. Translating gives CASSPRTGAEQYF.

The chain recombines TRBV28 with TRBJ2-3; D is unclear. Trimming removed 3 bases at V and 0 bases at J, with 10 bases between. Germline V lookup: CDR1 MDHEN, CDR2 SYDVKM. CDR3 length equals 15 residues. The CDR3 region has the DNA TGTGCCAGCAGTTTGATGGACCAGAGCACAGATACGCAGTATTTT. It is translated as CASSLMDQSTDTQYF.

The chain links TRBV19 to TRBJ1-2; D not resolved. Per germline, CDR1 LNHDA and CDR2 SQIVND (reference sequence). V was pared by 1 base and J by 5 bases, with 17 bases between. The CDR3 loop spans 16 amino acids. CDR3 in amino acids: CASSIGEELKLYGYTF. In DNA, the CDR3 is TGTGCCAGTAGTATAGGCGAAGAACTTAAACTATATGGCTACACCTTC. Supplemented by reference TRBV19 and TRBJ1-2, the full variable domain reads DGGITQSPKYLFRKEGQNVTLSCEQNLNHDAMYWYRQDPGQGLRLIYYSQIVNDFQKGDIAEGYSVSREKKESFPLTVTSAQKNPTAFYLCASSIGEELKLYGYTFGSGTRLTVV.

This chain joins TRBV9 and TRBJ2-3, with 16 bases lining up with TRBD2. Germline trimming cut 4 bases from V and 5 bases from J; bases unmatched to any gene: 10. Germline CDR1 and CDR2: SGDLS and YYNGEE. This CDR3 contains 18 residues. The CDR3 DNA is TGTGCCAGCAGCTCGAACCCGGGACTAGCGGGAGGGGGAGATACGCAGTATTTT. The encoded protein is CASSSNPGLAGGGDTQYF.

The CDR3 sequence is CASSYDPGGAYEQYF. The CDR3 DNA reads TGTGCCAGCAGTTACGACCCAGGGGGCGCCTACGAGCAGTACTTC. The chain recombines TRBV6-5 with TRBJ2-7, with 8 bases lining up with TRBD1. From germline, CDR1 is MNHEY and CDR2 SVGAGI. V trimming: 2 bases; J trimming: 2 bases; junction bases outside the gene matches: 5. The CDR3 consists of 15 residues.

The CDR3 DNA follows: TGTGCCAGTACCGTCGGGACAGGAACCTACAATGAGCAGTTCTTC. This encodes CASTVGTGTYNEQFF. The chain links TRBV19 to TRBJ2-1; the match to TRBD1 covers 8 bases. The ends lost 7 bases at V and 2 bases at J; junction bases unmatched: 7. Germline V gene data show CDR1 as LNHDA and CDR2 as SQIVND (reference sequence). This CDR3 has 15 residues.

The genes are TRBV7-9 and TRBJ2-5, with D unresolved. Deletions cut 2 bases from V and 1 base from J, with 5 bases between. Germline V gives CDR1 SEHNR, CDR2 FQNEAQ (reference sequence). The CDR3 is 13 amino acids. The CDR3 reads CASSLLLQETQYF. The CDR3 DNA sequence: TGTGCCAGCAGCTTACTCCTCCAAGAGACCCAGTACTTC.

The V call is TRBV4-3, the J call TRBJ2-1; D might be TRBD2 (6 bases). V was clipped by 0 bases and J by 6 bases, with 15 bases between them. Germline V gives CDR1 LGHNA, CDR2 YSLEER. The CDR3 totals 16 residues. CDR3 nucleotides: TGCGCCAGCAGCCAAGAAAAGGGACTCCCCCCCAATGAGCAGTTCTTC. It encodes CASSQEKGLPPNEQFF.

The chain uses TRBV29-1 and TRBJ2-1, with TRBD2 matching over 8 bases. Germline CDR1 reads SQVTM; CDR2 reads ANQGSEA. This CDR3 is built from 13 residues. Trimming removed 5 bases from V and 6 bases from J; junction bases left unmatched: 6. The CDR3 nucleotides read TGCAGCGTTACGGGACTAGTAGGCAATGAGCAGTTCTTC. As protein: CSVTGLVGNEQFF.

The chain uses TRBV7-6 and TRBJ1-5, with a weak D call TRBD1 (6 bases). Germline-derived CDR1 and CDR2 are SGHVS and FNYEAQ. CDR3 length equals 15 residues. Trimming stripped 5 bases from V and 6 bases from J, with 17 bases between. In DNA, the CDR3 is TGTGCCAGCAGCCTACAGGGAGGCCCCGTTCAGCCCCAGCATTTT. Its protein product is CASSLQGGPVQPQHF.

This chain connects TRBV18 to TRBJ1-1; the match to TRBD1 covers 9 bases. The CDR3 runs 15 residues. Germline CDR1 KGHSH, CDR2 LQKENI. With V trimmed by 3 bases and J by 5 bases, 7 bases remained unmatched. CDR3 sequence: CASSPKLTGGTEAFF. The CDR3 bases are TGTGCCAGCTCACCTAAACTGACAGGGGGAACTGAAGCTTTCTTT. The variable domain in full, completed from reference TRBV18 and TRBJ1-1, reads NAGVMQNPRHLVRRRGQEARLRCSPMKGHSHVYWYRQLPEEGLKFMVYLQKENIIDESGMPKERFSAEFPKEGPSILRIQQVVRGDSAAYFCASSPKLTGGTEAFFGQGTRLTVV.

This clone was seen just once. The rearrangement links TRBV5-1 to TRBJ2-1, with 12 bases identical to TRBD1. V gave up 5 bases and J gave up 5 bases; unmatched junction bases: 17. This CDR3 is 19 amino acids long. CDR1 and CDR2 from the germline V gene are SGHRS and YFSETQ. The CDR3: CASRAGTGGGSRPNNEQFF. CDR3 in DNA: TGCGCCAGCAGGGCCGGGACAGGGGGCGGGAGTCGTCCGAACAATGAGCAGTTCTTC.